The 18 T cell receptor beta chains reported below all come from one sample, sequenced in a study of T cell clonality in common variable immunodeficiency. Their cognate antigens are unknown. Study-wide findings and caveats: In common variable immunodeficiency, TCR beta chains reportedly carried fewer deletions and N-nucleotide insertions.

Using immunoSEQ multiplex PCR, the repertoire was profiled, and TCRdb retains in-frame clones only, with some absent. The sample has about 34,000 clones, none seen only once. Sequencing was done on a sample of peripheral blood mononuclear cells. Receptors were obtained from a human donor with common variable immunodeficiency.

This clone was detected only a few times. Read coverage stops 3 residues before the CDR3 terminus; the germline J gene supplies the remainder. V usage is TRBV6-2 or TRBV6-3 and J usage is TRBJ2-1, with D tentatively TRBD2 (6 bases). The ends were cut back, 6 bases at V and 8 bases at J, with 17 bases in the middle. CDR3 length: 14 residues. From germline, CDR1 is MNHEY and CDR2 SVGEGT. The CDR3 loop reads CASRRLGGLDEQFF. The part of the CDR3 DNA that was read is TGTGCCAGCAGGAGACTAGGTGGGTTGGATGAG.

This clone was seen many times. The read comes to an end 3 residues before the CDR3 does, leaving the germline J gene to fill in the end. This chain links TRBV19 with TRBJ2-1, with a weak D call TRBD2 (6 bases). Germline V gene sequence: CDR1 LNHDA, CDR2 SQIVND (reference sequence). V was cut by 7 bases and J by 5 bases, with 18 bases left in between. This CDR3 spans 15 amino acids. The CDR3 reads CASTAGSSPHNEQFF. Incomplete CDR3 DNA: TGTGCCAGTACCGCGGGGAGCTCCCCACACAATGAG.

This clone was detected only a few times. The read ends 3 residues before the CDR3 terminus; that terminus is restored from the germline J gene. The rearrangement joins TRBV18 to TRBJ2-7, with D possibly called TRBD1 or TRBD2 (5 bases each). V gave up 3 bases and J gave up 3 bases, with 15 bases separating them. This CDR3 has 15 residues. Germline V gene sequence: CDR1 KGHSH, CDR2 LQKENI. The CDR3 reads CASSPFEGSVYEQYF. The DNA read from the CDR3 is TGTGCCAGCTCACCTTTTGAGGGGAGCGTCTACGAG.

This clone was found a few times. The read halts 3 residues ahead of the CDR3 end, with the missing end drawn from the germline J gene. The V and J genes are TRBV19 and TRBJ1-2; 7 nucleotides agree with TRBD1. Looked up from germline, CDR1 is LNHDA and CDR2 is SQIVND (reference sequence). The CDR3 runs to 13 residues. CDR3 loop: CASRGTAFRGYTF. The sequenced CDR3 bases are TGTGCCAGTAGGGGGACAGCCTTCCGCGGC. The entire variable domain, with the rest obtained from reference TRBV19 and TRBJ1-2, is as follows: DGGITQSPKYLFRKEGQNVTLSCEQNLNHDAMYWYRQDPGQGLRLIYYSQIVNDFQKGDIAEGYSVSREKKESFPLTVTSAQKNPTAFYLCASRGTAFRGYTFGSGTRLTVV.

This clone was seen a few times. The CDR3 goes on 3 residues after the read ends, and that part is filled in from the germline J gene. Other nucleotide sequences from this sample produce the same CDR3. The chain has TRBV7-3 and TRBJ2-3; no clear D gene. The CDR3 is made up of 11 amino acids. V lost 4 bases and J lost 6, with 5 bases in between. Germline V gives CDR1 SGHTA, CDR2 FQGTGA. The CDR3 sequence: CASSYGDTQYF. CDR3 DNA, as far as it was read: TGTGCCAGCAGCTACGGGGATACG.

In its sample, this clone ranks as medium-sized. The read falls 3 residues short of the CDR3 end, and the missing part is taken from the germline J gene. The chain is built from TRBV7-3 and TRBJ2-5; TRBD2 is a possible D gene (6 bases). V was pared by 2 bases and J by 5 bases, with 9 bases between. The length of the CDR3 is 13 residues. Germline V gene sequence: CDR1 SGHTA, CDR2 FQGTGA. The sequenced part of the CDR3 DNA is TGTGCCAGCAGCTTAGGGGGGAGGGAGACC. Translated, it gives CASSLGGRET. The whole CDR3 protein is CASSLGGRETQYF.

This clone showed up many times. Sequencing ends 3 residues short of the CDR3 end; the germline J gene provides the rest. This chain links TRBV7-2 with TRBJ1-2, with TRBD1 identical over 7 bases. After removal of 6 bases from V and 2 bases from J, the junction contained 6 bases not matched to a gene. There are 14 residues in the CDR3. Germline CDR1 and CDR2: SGHTA and FQGNSA. The CDR3 spells CASSRQGSNYGYTF. Incomplete CDR3 DNA: TGTGCCAGCAGTAGACAGGGCAGCAACTATGGC. Based on the CDR3 plus reference TRBV7-2 and TRBJ1-2, the full variable domain is GAGVSQSPSNKVTEKGKDVELRCDPISGHTALYWYRQSLGQGLEFLIYFQGNSAPDKSGLPSDRFSAERTGGSVSTLTIQRTQQEDSAVYLCASSRQGSNYGYTFGSGTRLTVV.

The sample holds a few counts of this clone. Read sequence stops 3 residues before the CDR3 end, and the germline J gene provides the missing end. The chain recombines TRBV19 with TRBJ2-6, with TRBD1 as a possible D gene (6 bases). The CDR3 length is 16 residues. Trimming took 3 bases from V and 4 from J, leaving 13 bases between them. The germline CDR1 and CDR2 sequences are LNHDA and SQIVND (reference sequence). CDR3 DNA (partial): TGTGCCAGTAGTATGCGCAGGGGATGGGGGGCCAACGTC. Its protein is CASSMRRGWGANV. Given in full, the CDR3 is CASSMRRGWGANVLTF.

This clone has a count of ten or more. The read ends 3 residues early relative to the CDR3; the germline J gene fills the gap. The chain has TRBV15 and TRBJ2-3, with D possibly matching TRBD2 (7 bases). CDR3 length: 16 residues. The germline V and J ends were trimmed by 4 bases and 6 bases, with 20 bases remaining between them. Germline CDR1 is LNHNV and CDR2 is YYDKDF (reference sequence). CDR3 region: CATSTRQRGGVDTQYF. Incomplete CDR3 DNA: TGTGCCACCAGCACCAGACAGAGGGGGGGGGTTGATACG.

Only a few counts were recorded for this clone. The read falls 3 residues short of the CDR3 end, and the missing part is taken from the germline J gene. The chain has TRBV19 and TRBJ2-4; no firm D call. Germline CDR1 LNHDA, CDR2 SQIVND (reference sequence). The CDR3 is 14 residues long. V lost 0 bases and J 9 bases, leaving 12 bases between the germline ends. Partial CDR3 DNA: TGTGCCAGTAGTATAGATCCGGGTACCGGCATT. Amino acids: CASSIDPGTGI. From start to end, the CDR3 is CASSIDPGTGIQYF.

This clone has only a few counts. The read gets to within 3 residues of the CDR3 end, and the germline J gene fills in the rest. V is TRBV2 and J is TRBJ2-3, with TRBD2 matching over 12 bases. The CDR3 spans 15 residues. In germline, CDR1 is SNHLY, CDR2 FYNNEI. Trimming took 3 bases from V and 6 from J; bases not matched to a gene: 4. CDR3 protein: CASSDSGLAGDTQYF. Incomplete CDR3 DNA: TGTGCCAGCAGTGACTCTGGACTAGCGGGGGATACG.

Comment on this clone: The read terminates 3 residues ahead of where the CDR3 ends, so the germline J gene completes it. The chain has TRBV7-9 and TRBJ2-3, with D hard to call. Germline V gene data show CDR1 as SEHNR and CDR2 as FQNEAQ (reference sequence). The CDR3 has 15 amino acids. Trimming removed 1 base at V and 0 bases at J, with 8 bases between. The covered CDR3 bases are TGTGCCAGCAGCTTAGAGACGGGTAGCACAGATACG. Amino acids: CASSLETGSTDT. The entire CDR3 is CASSLETGSTDTQYF.

This clone was observed many times. The CDR3 goes on 3 residues after the read ends, and that part is filled in from the germline J gene. The J gene is TRBJ2-5, the V gene TRBV20-1; TRBD1 agrees at 9 bases. CDR3 length: 14 amino acids. Germline-derived CDR1 and CDR2 are DFQATT and SNEGSKA (reference sequence). Trimming removed 3 bases from V and 5 bases from J; junction bases left unmatched: 7. The CDR3 loop is CSASGGQGLETQYF. CDR3 DNA, as far as it was read: TGCAGTGCTAGTGGTGGACAGGGGCTGGAGACC.

A word on this clone: The CDR3 extends 3 residues past the end of the read, so its final part is completed from the germline J gene. V gene TRBV27 combines with J gene TRBJ2-7; 13 bases map to TRBD2. CDR1 MNHEY and CDR2 SMNVEV come from the germline V gene (reference sequence). V lost 3 bases, J lost 6 bases, and 5 bases stayed unmatched. The CDR3 is 15 amino acids. The CDR3 is CASSFRTSGSGEQYF. Partial CDR3 DNA: TGTGCCAGCAGTTTCAGGACTAGCGGGAGTGGCGAG.

On this clone itself: The CDR3 end is not reached by the read, which stops 3 residues before it; the germline J gene fills it in. The identical CDR3 is also encoded by other nucleotide sequences in the sample. The chain carries TRBV19 and TRBJ1-1, with a possible D match to TRBD1 (5 bases). This CDR3 spans 13 amino acids. Germline V lookup: CDR1 LNHDA, CDR2 SQIVND (reference sequence). Deletions cut 3 bases from V and 1 base from J, with 6 bases between. Incomplete CDR3 DNA: TGTGCCAGTAGTATCCAGGGGAACACTGAA. Translation: CASSIQGNTE. The entire CDR3 is CASSIQGNTEAFF.

This clone was detected ten times or more. The sequence runs out 3 residues before the end of the CDR3; the remainder is reconstructed from the germline J gene. The chain uses TRBV29-1 and TRBJ1-1; the D gene is possibly TRBD1 (5 bases). This CDR3 is 16 amino acids long. V shed 6 bases and J shed 4 bases, with 24 bases lying between them. Germline V gives CDR1 SQVTM, CDR2 ANQGSEA. The CDR3 protein is CSVQPGYYSGGTEAFF. The CDR3 bases that were read are TGCAGCGTACAACCGGGCTACTACTCGGGGGGCACTGAA.

A note on this clone: The missing CDR3 end, 3 residues past where the read stops, is filled in from the germline J gene. V is TRBV5-1 and J is TRBJ1-1; D unresolved. CDR1 is SGHRS, CDR2 YFSETQ, per germline. The CDR3 runs 15 residues. Trimming took 0 bases from V and 5 from J, leaving 14 bases between them. CDR3 protein: CASSLAVSSGTEAFF. Incomplete CDR3 DNA: TGCGCCAGCAGCTTGGCAGTGTCTTCGGGGACTGAA.

This clone was found a few times. This chain's CDR3 is CASSIDRGWNEQFF. Incomplete CDR3 DNA: TGTGCCAGTAGTATAGATCGGGGGTGGAATGAG. The chain employs TRBV19 and TRBJ2-1; D possibly corresponds to TRBD2 (6 bases). The DNA ends 3 residues before the CDR3 does, and the rest of the CDR3 is filled in from the germline J gene. Trimming removed 0 bases from V and 7 bases from J, with 10 bases in between. The CDR3 loop spans 14 amino acids. CDR1 LNHDA and CDR2 SQIVND come from the germline V gene (reference sequence).